The rows below give T cell receptor beta chains drawn from one sample of a study of OX40 agonist ivuxolimab in advanced cancers. Generated by immunoSEQ multiplex PCR, the TCRdb table keeps only in-frame clones and is missing some. The table records tens of thousands of clones, more than 75% of them present only once. The sample consisted of CD4+ or CD8+ T cells sorted from blood, taken in a trial of the OX40 agonist ivuxolimab. Source of these receptors: an adult with an advanced solid tumor such as melanoma, head and neck, liver or kidney cancer. Both conserved end residues are part of each CDR3. The D gene is left open where the match is weak. The listing skips clone size in some rows; elsewhere it reads once, few, many or a size class.

v_gene: TRBV6-1
len: 15
abundance: .
d_gene: .
j_gene: TRBJ1-1
CDR3aa: CASSENGVLNTEAFF
CDR3nt: TGTGCCAGCAGTGAAAACGGGGTTTTGAACACTGAAGCTTTCTTT

v_gene: TRBV5-1
len: 15
abundance: .
d_gene: .
j_gene: TRBJ2-6
CDR3aa: CASSLAGNGANVLTF
CDR3nt: TGCGCCAGCAGCTTGGCAGGGAACGGGGCCAACGTCCTGACTTTC

v_gene: TRBV6-5
len: 13
abundance: .
d_gene: .
j_gene: TRBJ1-1
CDR3aa: CASSLGRAGEAFF
CDR3nt: TGTGCCAGCAGCCTCGGGCGGGCCGGTGAAGCTTTCTTT

v_gene: TRBV5-4
len: 14
abundance: .
d_gene: .
j_gene: TRBJ1-3
CDR3aa: CASSNRGLGNTIYF
CDR3nt: TGTGCCAGCAGCAACCGGGGCCTTGGAAACACCATATATTTT

v_gene: TRBV4-3
len: 14
abundance: .
d_gene: TRBD1
j_gene: TRBJ1-2
CDR3aa: CASSQGTGVAGYTF
CDR3nt: TGCGCCAGCAGCCAAGGTACAGGGGTTGCTGGCTACACCTTC

v_gene: TRBV2
len: 14
abundance: .
d_gene: .
j_gene: TRBJ2-3
CDR3aa: CASKGGLPTDTQYF
CDR3nt: TGTGCCAGCAAAGGGGGGCTGCCCACAGATACGCAGTATTTT

v_gene: TRBV4-2
len: 16
abundance: once
d_gene: .
j_gene: TRBJ1-2
CDR3aa: CASSQAGDGGAYGYTF
CDR3nt: TGTGCCAGCAGCCAAGCTGGGGATGGGGGGGCCTATGGCTACACCTTC

v_gene: TRBV11-2
len: 13
abundance: .
d_gene: TRBD1
j_gene: TRBJ1-2
CDR3aa: CASSPGQSYGYTF
CDR3nt: TGTGCCAGCAGCCCGGGACAGTCCTATGGCTACACCTTC

v_gene: TRBV7-2
len: 14
abundance: .
d_gene: .
j_gene: TRBJ2-4
CDR3aa: CASSLTASSNIQYF
CDR3nt: TGTGCCAGCAGCCTCACCGCCTCCTCGAACATTCAGTACTTC

v_gene: TRBV28
len: 16
abundance: .
d_gene: TRBD1
j_gene: TRBJ1-5
CDR3aa: CASSRHSTGGPQPQHF
CDR3nt: TGTGCCAGCAGCCGTCATTCAACAGGGGGGCCACAGCCCCAGCATTTT

v_gene: TRBV7-9
len: 15
abundance: .
d_gene: TRBD1
j_gene: TRBJ2-7
CDR3aa: CASSPSPGQGYEQYF
CDR3nt: TGTGCCAGCAGCCCATCTCCCGGACAGGGATACGAGCAGTACTTC

v_gene: TRBV15
len: 14
abundance: .
d_gene: TRBD1
j_gene: TRBJ2-7
CDR3aa: CATSRDREADEQYF
CDR3nt: TGTGCCACCAGCAGGGACAGGGAAGCGGACGAGCAGTACTTC

v_gene: TRBV5-6
len: 14
abundance: .
d_gene: TRBD1
j_gene: TRBJ1-4
CDR3aa: CASSRQGEGEKLFF
CDR3nt: TGTGCCAGCAGCCGACAGGGGGAAGGTGAAAAACTGTTTTTT

v_gene: TRBV27
len: 15
abundance: .
d_gene: .
j_gene: TRBJ1-5
CDR3aa: CASSLGAVSNQPQHF
CDR3nt: TGTGCCAGCAGCCTTGGGGCGGTCAGCAATCAGCCCCAGCATTTT

v_gene: TRBV18
len: 17
abundance: .
d_gene: .
j_gene: TRBJ2-2
CDR3aa: CASSPPGRSSNTGELFF
CDR3nt: TGTGCCAGCTCACCACCGGGCCGTTCCTCGAACACCGGGGAGCTGTTTTTT

v_gene: TRBV6-5
len: 14
abundance: .
d_gene: .
j_gene: TRBJ1-5
CDR3aa: CASRSRQANQPQHF
CDR3nt: TGTGCCAGCAGATCAAGACAGGCTAATCAGCCCCAGCATTTT

v_gene: TRBV28
len: 15
abundance: .
d_gene: .
j_gene: TRBJ2-5
CDR3aa: CASAIGGGGQETQYF
CDR3nt: TGTGCCAGCGCCATCGGGGGAGGGGGCCAAGAGACCCAGTACTTC

v_gene: TRBV11-2
len: 16
abundance: .
d_gene: .
j_gene: TRBJ1-3
CDR3aa: CASSLDLTRGQNTIYF
CDR3nt: TGTGCCAGCAGCTTAGATCTCACCAGGGGTCAAAACACCATATATTTT

v_gene: TRBV28
len: 15
abundance: once
d_gene: TRBD2
j_gene: TRBJ2-1
CDR3aa: CASSLAGGGYNEQFF
CDR3nt: TGTGCCAGCAGTCTAGCGGGAGGAGGCTACAATGAGCAGTTCTTC

v_gene: TRBV9
len: 16
abundance: .
d_gene: .
j_gene: TRBJ2-2
CDR3aa: CASSVGRGANTGELFF
CDR3nt: TGTGCCAGCAGCGTAGGCCGCGGCGCGAACACCGGGGAGCTGTTTTTT

v_gene: TRBV20-1
len: 11
abundance: few
d_gene: .
j_gene: TRBJ2-7
CDR3aa: CSAGAAYEQYF
CDR3nt: TGCAGTGCCGGAGCGGCCTACGAGCAGTACTTC

v_gene: TRBV2
len: 15
abundance: .
d_gene: TRBD2
j_gene: TRBJ2-1
CDR3aa: CASSKTSGTYNEQFF
CDR3nt: TGTGCCAGCAGTAAGACTAGCGGTACATACAATGAGCAGTTCTTC

v_gene: TRBV29-1
len: 12
abundance: .
d_gene: .
j_gene: TRBJ1-1
CDR3aa: CSAVADGRRAFF
CDR3nt: TGCAGCGCTGTGGCGGACGGAAGAAGAGCTTTCTTT

v_gene: TRBV7-9
len: 12
abundance: .
d_gene: .
j_gene: TRBJ2-3
CDR3aa: CASSLPDGYRYF
CDR3nt: TGTGCCAGCAGCTTACCGGACGGATATCGGTATTTT

v_gene: TRBV5-8
len: 13
abundance: .
d_gene: .
j_gene: TRBJ1-1
CDR3aa: CASSLLENTEAFF
CDR3nt: TGTGCCAGCAGCTTATTAGAGAACACTGAAGCTTTCTTT

v_gene: TRBV28
len: 13
abundance: few
d_gene: TRBD1
j_gene: TRBJ1-2
CDR3aa: CASSFDRGYGYTF
CDR3nt: TGTGCCAGCAGTTTCGACAGGGGCTATGGCTACACCTTC

v_gene: TRBV28
len: 14
abundance: .
d_gene: .
j_gene: TRBJ2-6
CDR3aa: CASSTRAGANVLTF
CDR3nt: TGTGCCAGCAGTACCCGGGCTGGGGCCAACGTCCTGACTTTC

v_gene: TRBV2
len: 14
abundance: .
d_gene: .
j_gene: TRBJ2-2
CDR3aa: CASKVQGNTGELFF
CDR3nt: TGTGCCAGCAAGGTCCAGGGGAACACCGGGGAGCTGTTTTTT

v_gene: TRBV18
len: 16
abundance: .
d_gene: TRBD1
j_gene: TRBJ1-5
CDR3aa: CASSTGGPYSNQPQHF
CDR3nt: TGTGCCAGCTCCACAGGGGGACCATATAGCAATCAGCCCCAGCATTTT

v_gene: TRBV18
len: 14
abundance: .
d_gene: .
j_gene: TRBJ1-6
CDR3aa: CASTWGAGNSPLHF
CDR3nt: TGTGCCAGCACTTGGGGGGCCGGTAATTCACCCCTCCACTTT

v_gene: TRBV28
len: 14
abundance: .
d_gene: TRBD1
j_gene: TRBJ1-5
CDR3aa: CASSPGTGYQPQHF
CDR3nt: TGTGCCAGCAGTCCCGGGACAGGCTATCAGCCCCAGCATTTT

v_gene: TRBV28
len: 13
abundance: .
d_gene: .
j_gene: TRBJ2-7
CDR3aa: CASSFGLSYEQYF
CDR3nt: TGTGCCAGCAGTTTTGGACTCTCCTACGAGCAGTACTTC

v_gene: TRBV5-4
len: 15
abundance: few
d_gene: .
j_gene: TRBJ1-1
CDR3aa: CASSLGVLDSGPRIF
CDR3nt: TGTGCCAGCAGCTTGGGGGTTTTAGACAGTGGGCCAAGGATCTTT

v_gene: TRBV6-1
len: 20
abundance: .
d_gene: TRBD2
j_gene: TRBJ2-1
CDR3aa: CASSESGTVDWTSGSNEQFF
CDR3nt: TGTGCCAGCAGTGAATCGGGGACGGTAGACTGGACTAGCGGGAGCAATGAGCAGTTCTTC

v_gene: TRBV6-5
len: 14
abundance: .
d_gene: TRBD2
j_gene: TRBJ2-7
CDR3aa: CASFSASGSYEQYF
CDR3nt: TGTGCCAGCTTTTCGGCTAGCGGGAGTTACGAGCAGTACTTC

v_gene: TRBV15
len: 17
abundance: .
d_gene: TRBD1
j_gene: TRBJ2-7
CDR3aa: CATSRGETGGNPYEQYF
CDR3nt: TGTGCCACCAGCAGAGGGGAGACAGGGGGGAATCCCTACGAGCAGTACTTC

v_gene: TRBV29-1
len: 12
abundance: .
d_gene: .
j_gene: TRBJ1-2
CDR3aa: CSVEYRSYGYTF
CDR3nt: TGCAGCGTTGAGTATAGAAGCTATGGCTACACCTTC

v_gene: TRBV6-1
len: 13
abundance: .
d_gene: .
j_gene: TRBJ1-2
CDR3aa: CASALTDNYGYTF
CDR3nt: TGTGCCAGCGCCTTGACAGATAACTATGGCTACACCTTC

v_gene: TRBV19
len: 16
abundance: .
d_gene: .
j_gene: TRBJ1-1
CDR3aa: CASSPSNRPTRTEAFF
CDR3nt: TGTGCCAGTAGCCCGAGTAATCGTCCCACGCGGACTGAAGCTTTCTTT

v_gene: TRBV5-5
len: 16
abundance: few
d_gene: .
j_gene: TRBJ2-3
CDR3aa: CASSLRRTQSPDTQYF
CDR3nt: TGTGCCAGCAGCTTGAGGCGGACACAAAGTCCAGATACGCAGTATTTT

v_gene: TRBV4-2
len: 15
abundance: .
d_gene: .
j_gene: TRBJ1-5
CDR3aa: CASSQDQDSNQPQHF
CDR3nt: TGTGCCAGCAGCCAAGATCAGGACAGCAATCAGCCCCAGCATTTT

v_gene: TRBV28
len: 14
abundance: .
d_gene: .
j_gene: TRBJ2-2
CDR3aa: CASRIPLATGELFF
CDR3nt: TGTGCCAGCAGAATCCCCCTGGCAACCGGGGAGCTGTTTTTT

v_gene: TRBV28
len: 15
abundance: .
d_gene: .
j_gene: TRBJ1-5
CDR3aa: CASSPRAGRNQPQHF
CDR3nt: TGTGCCAGCAGTCCCCGGGCGGGTCGCAATCAGCCCCAGCATTTT

v_gene: TRBV21-1
len: 16
abundance: few
d_gene: .
j_gene: TRBJ1-6
CDR3aa: CASSKALEGQNSPLHF
CDR3nt: TGTGCCAGCAGCAAAGCGCTCGAGGGGCAGAATTCACCCCTCCACTTT

v_gene: TRBV14
len: 14
abundance: .
d_gene: .
j_gene: TRBJ2-7
CDR3aa: CASSQAISGAEQYF
CDR3nt: TGTGCCAGCAGCCAAGCAATTTCCGGGGCCGAGCAGTACTTC

v_gene: TRBV5-1
len: 17
abundance: .
d_gene: TRBD2
j_gene: TRBJ2-3
CDR3aa: CASSSYQLAGGKDTQYF
CDR3nt: TGCGCCAGCAGCTCCTACCAACTAGCGGGAGGTAAAGATACGCAGTATTTT

v_gene: TRBV2
len: 16
abundance: .
d_gene: TRBD1
j_gene: TRBJ1-3
CDR3aa: CASSDRGTGGGNTIYF
CDR3nt: TGTGCCAGCAGTGATCGTGGGACAGGGGGAGGAAACACCATATATTTT

v_gene: TRBV5-1
len: 14
abundance: .
d_gene: .
j_gene: TRBJ1-5
CDR3aa: CASRAGPTDQPQHF
CDR3nt: TGCGCCAGCAGGGCCGGGCCCACCGATCAGCCCCAGCATTTT

v_gene: TRBV10-2
len: 12
abundance: .
d_gene: .
j_gene: TRBJ2-7
CDR3aa: CASGVSDYEQYF
CDR3nt: TGCGCCAGCGGAGTAAGCGACTACGAGCAGTACTTC

v_gene: TRBV7-8
len: 13
abundance: .
d_gene: .
j_gene: TRBJ1-2
CDR3aa: CASSLEPRGGYTF
CDR3nt: TGTGCCAGCAGCTTAGAGCCACGGGGTGGCTACACCTTC

v_gene: TRBV5-1
len: 12
abundance: .
d_gene: .
j_gene: TRBJ2-5
CDR3aa: CASSLAGDEQYF
CDR3nt: TGCGCCAGCAGCTTGGCCGGGGATGAGCAGTACTTC

v_gene: TRBV19
len: 17
abundance: .
d_gene: .
j_gene: TRBJ1-1
CDR3aa: CASSVGGSGRGNTEAFF
CDR3nt: TGTGCCAGTAGTGTCGGTGGGTCAGGGAGGGGGAACACTGAAGCTTTCTTT

v_gene: TRBV6-6
len: 13
abundance: .
d_gene: .
j_gene: TRBJ1-2
CDR3aa: CASSPRRGLGYTF
CDR3nt: TGTGCCAGCAGCCCTCGAAGGGGACTTGGCTACACCTTC

v_gene: TRBV5-6
len: 18
abundance: .
d_gene: TRBD1
j_gene: TRBJ2-2
CDR3aa: CASSQGQALVERTGELFF
CDR3nt: TGTGCCAGCAGCCAGGGACAGGCCTTAGTAGAGAGAACCGGGGAGCTGTTTTTT

v_gene: TRBV6-1
len: 14
abundance: .
d_gene: .
j_gene: TRBJ2-7
CDR3aa: CASRAMESSYEQYF
CDR3nt: TGTGCCAGCAGGGCGATGGAAAGCTCCTACGAGCAGTACTTC

v_gene: TRBV30
len: 15
abundance: .
d_gene: TRBD1
j_gene: TRBJ1-5
CDR3aa: CAWSEDRGSNQPQHF
CDR3nt: TGTGCCTGGAGTGAAGACAGGGGGAGCAATCAGCCCCAGCATTTT

v_gene: TRBV7-9
len: 14
abundance: .
d_gene: TRBD2
j_gene: TRBJ2-5
CDR3aa: CASSLGGGGKTQYF
CDR3nt: TGTGCCAGCAGCCTCGGCGGGGGAGGGAAGACCCAGTACTTC

v_gene: TRBV2
len: 15
abundance: .
d_gene: .
j_gene: TRBJ2-3
CDR3aa: CASSEKLASTDTQYF
CDR3nt: TGTGCCAGCAGTGAAAAACTAGCCAGCACAGATACGCAGTATTTT

v_gene: TRBV2
len: 15
abundance: .
d_gene: TRBD1
j_gene: TRBJ2-3
CDR3aa: CAGSRQGARTDTQYF
CDR3nt: TGTGCCGGATCACGGCAGGGGGCGAGGACAGATACGCAGTATTTT

v_gene: TRBV14
len: 19
abundance: .
d_gene: .
j_gene: TRBJ2-7
CDR3aa: CASSHTLDGAPGMAYEQYF
CDR3nt: TGTGCCAGCAGCCACACCTTGGATGGAGCGCCCGGGATGGCCTACGAGCAGTACTTC